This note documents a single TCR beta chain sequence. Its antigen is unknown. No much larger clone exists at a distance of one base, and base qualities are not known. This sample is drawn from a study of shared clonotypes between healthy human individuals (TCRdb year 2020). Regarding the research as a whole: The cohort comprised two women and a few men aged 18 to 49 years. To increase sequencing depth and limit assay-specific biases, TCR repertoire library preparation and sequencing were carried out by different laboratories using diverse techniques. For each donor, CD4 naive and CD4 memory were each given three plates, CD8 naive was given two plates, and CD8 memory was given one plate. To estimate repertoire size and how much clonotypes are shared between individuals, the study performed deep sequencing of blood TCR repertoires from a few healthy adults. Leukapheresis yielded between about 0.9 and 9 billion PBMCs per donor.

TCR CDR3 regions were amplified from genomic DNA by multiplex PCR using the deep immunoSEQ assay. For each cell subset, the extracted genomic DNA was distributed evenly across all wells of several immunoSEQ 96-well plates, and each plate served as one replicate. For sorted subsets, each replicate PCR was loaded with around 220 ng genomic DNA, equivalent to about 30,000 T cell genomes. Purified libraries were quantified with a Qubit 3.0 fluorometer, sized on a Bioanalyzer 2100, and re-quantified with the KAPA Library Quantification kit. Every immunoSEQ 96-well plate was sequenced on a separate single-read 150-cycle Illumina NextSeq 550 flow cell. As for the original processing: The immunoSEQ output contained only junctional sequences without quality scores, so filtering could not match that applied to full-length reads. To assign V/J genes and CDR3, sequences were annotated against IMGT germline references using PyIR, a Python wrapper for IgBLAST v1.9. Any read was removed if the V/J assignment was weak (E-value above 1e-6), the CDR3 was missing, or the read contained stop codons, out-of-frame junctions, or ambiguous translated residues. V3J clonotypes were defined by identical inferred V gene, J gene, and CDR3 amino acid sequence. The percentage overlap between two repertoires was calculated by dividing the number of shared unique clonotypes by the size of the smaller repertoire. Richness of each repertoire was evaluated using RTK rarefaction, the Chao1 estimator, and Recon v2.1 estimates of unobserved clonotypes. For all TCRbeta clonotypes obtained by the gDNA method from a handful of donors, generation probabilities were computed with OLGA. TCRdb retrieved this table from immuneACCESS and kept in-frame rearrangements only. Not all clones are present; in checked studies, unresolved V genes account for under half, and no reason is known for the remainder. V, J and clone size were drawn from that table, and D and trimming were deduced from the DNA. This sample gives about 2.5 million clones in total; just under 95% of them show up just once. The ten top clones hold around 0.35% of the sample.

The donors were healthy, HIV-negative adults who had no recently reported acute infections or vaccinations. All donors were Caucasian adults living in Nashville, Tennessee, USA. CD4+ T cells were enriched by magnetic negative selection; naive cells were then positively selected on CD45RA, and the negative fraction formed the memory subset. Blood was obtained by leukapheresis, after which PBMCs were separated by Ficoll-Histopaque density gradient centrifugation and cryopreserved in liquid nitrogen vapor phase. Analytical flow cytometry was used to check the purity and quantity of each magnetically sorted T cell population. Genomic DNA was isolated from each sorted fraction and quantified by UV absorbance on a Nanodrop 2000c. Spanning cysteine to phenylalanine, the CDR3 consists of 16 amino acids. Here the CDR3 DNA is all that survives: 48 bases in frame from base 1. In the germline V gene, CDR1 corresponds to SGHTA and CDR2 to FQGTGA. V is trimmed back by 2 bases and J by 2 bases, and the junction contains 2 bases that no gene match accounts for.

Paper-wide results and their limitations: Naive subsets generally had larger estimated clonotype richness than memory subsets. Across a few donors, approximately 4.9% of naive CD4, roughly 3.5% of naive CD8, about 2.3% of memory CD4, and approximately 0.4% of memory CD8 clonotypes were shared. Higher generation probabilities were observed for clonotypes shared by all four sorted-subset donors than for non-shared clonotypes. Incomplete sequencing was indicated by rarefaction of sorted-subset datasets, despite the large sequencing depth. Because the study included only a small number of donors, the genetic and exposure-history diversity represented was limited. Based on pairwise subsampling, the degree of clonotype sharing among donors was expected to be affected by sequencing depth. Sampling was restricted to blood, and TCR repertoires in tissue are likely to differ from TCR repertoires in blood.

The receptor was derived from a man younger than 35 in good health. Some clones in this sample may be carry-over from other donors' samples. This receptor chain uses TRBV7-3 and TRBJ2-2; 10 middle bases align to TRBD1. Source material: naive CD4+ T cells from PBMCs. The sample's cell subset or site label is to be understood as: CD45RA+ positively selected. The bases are TGTGCCAGCAGCTTACAGACAGGGGGCAACACCGGGGAGCTGTTTTTT. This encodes CASSLQTGGNTGELFF.